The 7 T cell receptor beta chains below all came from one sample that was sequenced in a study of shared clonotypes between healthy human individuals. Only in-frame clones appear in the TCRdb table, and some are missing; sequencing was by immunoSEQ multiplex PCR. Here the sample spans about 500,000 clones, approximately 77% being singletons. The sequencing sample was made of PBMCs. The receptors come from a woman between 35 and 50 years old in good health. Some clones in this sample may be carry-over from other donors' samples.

The CDR3 DNA reads TGTGCCAGTAGTATAGCGTCGGGCTCTCAGTACTTC. It translates to CASSIASGSQYF. The rearrangement joins TRBV19 to TRBJ2-4; D ambiguous. Germline loops: CDR1 LNHDA, CDR2 SQIVND (reference sequence). Trimming removed 1 base from V and 12 bases from J, with 10 bases in between. This CDR3 has 12 residues.

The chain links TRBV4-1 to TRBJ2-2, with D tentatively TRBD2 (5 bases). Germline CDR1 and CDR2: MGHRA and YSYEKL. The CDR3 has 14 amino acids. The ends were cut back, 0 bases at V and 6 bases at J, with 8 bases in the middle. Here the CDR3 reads CASSQERRAGELFF. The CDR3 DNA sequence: TGCGCCAGCAGCCAAGAGCGGCGGGCCGGGGAGCTGTTTTTT.

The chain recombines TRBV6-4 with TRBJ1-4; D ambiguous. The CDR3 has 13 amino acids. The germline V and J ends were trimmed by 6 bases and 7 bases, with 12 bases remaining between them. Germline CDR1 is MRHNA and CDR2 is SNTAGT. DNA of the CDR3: TGTGCCAGCAGCTTCGAACCGGGTGAAAAACTGTTTTTT. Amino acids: CASSFEPGEKLFF.

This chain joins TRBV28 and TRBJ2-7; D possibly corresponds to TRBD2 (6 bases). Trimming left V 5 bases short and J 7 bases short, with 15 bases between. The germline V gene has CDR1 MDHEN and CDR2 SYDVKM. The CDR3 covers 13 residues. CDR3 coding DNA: TGTGCCAGCAGTAGCGGGCCCCCGGGTGAGCAGTACTTC. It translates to CASSSGPPGEQYF.

CDR3 sequence reads: CASRPSGEDGYTF. The CDR3 DNA sequence: TGTGCCAGCAGACCCTCGGGAGAGGATGGCTACACCTTC. This chain links TRBV28 with TRBJ1-2; no reliable D call. CDR1 is MDHEN and CDR2 is SYDVKM in the germline V gene. CDR3 length: 13 residues. Trimming cost V 6 bases and J 6 bases, with 14 bases left between them.

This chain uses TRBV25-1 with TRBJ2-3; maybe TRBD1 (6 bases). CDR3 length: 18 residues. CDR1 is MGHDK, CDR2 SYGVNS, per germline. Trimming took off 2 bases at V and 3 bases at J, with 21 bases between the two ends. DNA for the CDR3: TGTGCCAGCAGTGAAAGGGGGTCGAGCAGGGGTAGTACAGATACGCAGTATTTT. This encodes CASSERGSSRGSTDTQYF.

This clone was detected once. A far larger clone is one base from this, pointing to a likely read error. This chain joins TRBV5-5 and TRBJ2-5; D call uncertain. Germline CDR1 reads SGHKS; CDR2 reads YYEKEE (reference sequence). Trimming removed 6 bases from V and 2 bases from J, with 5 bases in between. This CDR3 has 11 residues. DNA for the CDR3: TGTGCCAGCACCCAACAAGAGACCCAGTACTTC. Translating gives CASTQQETQYF.